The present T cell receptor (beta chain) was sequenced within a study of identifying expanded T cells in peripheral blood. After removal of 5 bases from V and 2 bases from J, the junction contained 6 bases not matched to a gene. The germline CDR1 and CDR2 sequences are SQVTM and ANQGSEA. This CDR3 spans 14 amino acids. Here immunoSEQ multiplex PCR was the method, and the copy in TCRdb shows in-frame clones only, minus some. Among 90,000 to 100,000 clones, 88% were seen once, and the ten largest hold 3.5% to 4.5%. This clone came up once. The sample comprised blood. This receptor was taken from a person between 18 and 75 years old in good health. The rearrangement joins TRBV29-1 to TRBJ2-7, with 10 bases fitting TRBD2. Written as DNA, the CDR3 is TGCAGCGTTAAAGGTAGCGGGGGGACCTACGAGCAGTACTTC. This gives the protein CSVKGSGGTYEQYF.